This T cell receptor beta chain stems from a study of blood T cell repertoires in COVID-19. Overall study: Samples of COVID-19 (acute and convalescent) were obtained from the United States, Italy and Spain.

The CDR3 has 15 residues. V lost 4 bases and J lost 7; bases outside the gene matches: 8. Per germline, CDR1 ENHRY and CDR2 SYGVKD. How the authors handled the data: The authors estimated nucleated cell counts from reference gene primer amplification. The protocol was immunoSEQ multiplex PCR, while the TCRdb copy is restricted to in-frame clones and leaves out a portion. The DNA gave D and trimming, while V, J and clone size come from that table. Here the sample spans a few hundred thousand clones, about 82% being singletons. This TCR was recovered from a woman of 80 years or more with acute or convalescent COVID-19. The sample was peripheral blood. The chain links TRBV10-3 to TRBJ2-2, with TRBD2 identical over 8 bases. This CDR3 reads CAISVGSGIGGELFF. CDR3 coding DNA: TGTGCCATCAGTGTCGGTAGCGGGATCGGCGGGGAGCTGTTTTTT.